In this sample, the clone carrying this T cell receptor beta chain turned up a few times. What it recognizes is unknown. This specimen comes from a study of T-cell reconstitution after alpha-beta-depleted transplantation in children. Preparing the TCRbeta library involved the use of unique molecular identifiers. TCRdb reprocessed the PCR reads with MiXCR, giving one entry per CDR3 protein. The table has a few hundred thousand distinct CDR3 sequences, approximately 30% seen once. Study-wide results and caveats: The origin of alpha-beta T cells about two months after transplant was reportedly several hundred expanded graft clones. The authors attributed T-cell counts and diversity one year after transplant mostly to newly produced T cells. After transplant, high TCRbeta diversity at day 60 in some patients arose from surviving recipient T cells and thymic progenitors.

V lost 3 bases and J 7 bases, leaving 7 bases between the germline ends. Germline CDR1 is DFQATT and CDR2 is SNEGSKA (reference sequence). The length of the CDR3 is 11 residues. The receptor comes from a boy less than two years old with Wiskott-Aldrich syndrome, due to receive a stem cell transplant. The rearrangement joins TRBV20-1 to TRBJ2-1; D remains ambiguous. Sequences were derived from PBMCs, sampled before TCRalphabeta/CD19-depleted stem cell transplant. CDR3 nucleotide sequence: TGCAGTGCTAGCCCCGGGAATGAGCAGTTCTTC. Its protein product is CSASPGNEQFF.